This TCR beta chain was profiled in a study of shared clonotypes between healthy human individuals. This CDR3 has 12 residues. From germline, CDR1 is MGHRA and CDR2 YSYEKL. V lost 2 bases, J lost 6 bases, and 4 bases lay in between. Terminally differentiated effector memory CD45RA+ cells were left out of the naive CD8 fraction, which was CD45RO-negative and positively selected for CCR7. Deep-level running was used for the assay. The table came from immunoSEQ multiplex PCR; TCRdb's copy has only in-frame clones and leaves some out. The sample has hundreds of thousands of clones; around 96% are singletons.

This TCR came from a woman in her thirties in good health. Input material: naive CD8+ T cells sorted from blood. The V and J genes are TRBV4-1 and TRBJ2-2; the D is unclear. The CDR3 region has the DNA TGCGCCAGCAGCCAAAGGCCCGGGGAGCTGTTTTTT. As protein: CASSQRPGELFF.